These T cell receptor beta chains were read from a single sample in a study of cytomegalovirus exposure and HLA in healthy donors. Method: immunoSEQ multiplex PCR; TCRdb's copy keeps in-frame clones and lacks some. This table has roughly 63,000 clones, approximately 82% appearing once. Sequenced: PBMCs. The receptors were sampled from a woman in her forties in good health and CMV-seropositive. The CDR3 runs from the conserved cysteine through the conserved F or W. A D gene is named only where the DNA matches it firmly. Not all rows give a size; the values are once, few, many and, for expanded clones, a class.

TRBD2,few,TRBJ2-3,TRBV5-4,TGTGCCAGCAGCGGCCTAGCGGGGATAGATACGCAGTATTTT,CASSGLAGIDTQYF
TRBD1,NA,TRBJ1-1,TRBV10-3,TGTGCCAACCGACAGGGGGTGAACACTGAAGCTTTCTTT,CANRQGVNTEAFF
TRBD1,few,TRBJ1-1,TRBV5-4,TGTGCCAGCAGCAGGGACAGGGGGCACACTGAAGCTTTCTTT,CASSRDRGHTEAFF
NA,NA,TRBJ1-2,TRBV19,TGTGCCAGTAGTATAACAGGACCCTATGGCTACACCTTC,CASSITGPYGYTF
NA,few,TRBJ1-1,TRBV12-5,TGTGCTAGTGGTTTCGGAGACACTGAAGCTTTCTTT,CASGFGDTEAFF
NA,NA,TRBJ2-1,TRBV19,TGTGCCAGTAGTATAGATGGGGGGACAGTATACAATGAGCAGTTCTTC,CASSIDGGTVYNEQFF
TRBD1,few,TRBJ2-7,TRBV7-2,TGTGCCAGCAGCGGGACAGATTACGAGCAGTACTTC,CASSGTDYEQYF
TRBD1,NA,TRBJ2-2,TRBV18,TGTGCCAGCTCAGGACAGGGGCCGAACACCGGGGAGCTGTTTTTT,CASSGQGPNTGELFF
TRBD1,NA,TRBJ1-2,TRBV29-1,TGCAGCGTTGAAGTCCGGGACAGGGCATTCTATGGCTACACCTTC,CSVEVRDRAFYGYTF
TRBD1,NA,TRBJ1-5,TRBV5-8,TGTGCCAGCAGCCCCGGGACAGGGGTCAATCAGCCCCAGCATTTT,CASSPGTGVNQPQHF
NA,once,TRBJ1-1,TRBV19,TGTGCCAGTAGTCAGCGGTCCCGAGCTTTCTTT,CASSQRSRAFF
NA,few,TRBJ2-7,TRBV4-2,TGTGCCAGCAGCCAAGAAGGGGGTCTCCCCTACGAGCAGTACTTC,CASSQEGGLPYEQYF
TRBD1,once,TRBJ2-3,TRBV5-1,TGCGCCAGCGTTGCTTCCGGGACAGGGAGCACAGATACGCAGTATTTT,CASVASGTGSTDTQYF
NA,once,TRBJ1-2,TRBV6-1,TGTGCCAGCAGTGCACAGGGTTATTTCCCACCCAATACCTATGGCTACACCTTC,CASSAQGYFPPNTYGYTF
NA,once,TRBJ1-3,TRBV19,TGTGCCAGTACGCGCGGGACGGCTGGAAACACCATATATTTT,CASTRGTAGNTIYF
NA,NA,TRBJ2-3,TRBV7-9,TGTGCCAGCAGCTCACCAACCCTAGCGCCCGGAGATACGCAGTATTTT,CASSSPTLAPGDTQYF
NA,NA,TRBJ1-5,TRBV4-1,TGCGCCAGCAGCCAAGATATGCAGGTGGGGGGGGATAGCAATCAGCCCCAGCATTTT,CASSQDMQVGGDSNQPQHF
NA,few,TRBJ2-1,TRBV25-1,TGTGCCAGCACCCCGGGGAATGAGCAGTTCTTC,CASTPGNEQFF
NA,NA,TRBJ2-1,TRBV4-1,TGCGCCAGCAGCCAAGATCTCAATGAGCAGTTCTTC,CASSQDLNEQFF
NA,few,TRBJ2-1,TRBV15,TGTGCCACCAGCCTCCTAGGGGGGGAGGGTGAGCAGTTCTTC,CATSLLGGEGEQFF
TRBD1,NA,TRBJ1-1,TRBV27,TGTGCCAGCAAGTGGACAGGTAACGGGGCTAACGCTGAAGCTTTCTTT,CASKWTGNGANAEAFF
TRBD2,NA,TRBJ2-5,TRBV7-9,TGTGCCAGCAGCTTGTGGACTAGCGCACAAGAGACCCAGTACTTC,CASSLWTSAQETQYF
NA,NA,TRBJ1-1,TRBV6-5,TGTGCCAGCAGCCCTAGGACAGTCACGGGGGCTTTCTTT,CASSPRTVTGAFF
TRBD1,NA,TRBJ1-1,TRBV5-6,TGTGCCAGCAGCTTGGTGGACAGGGCGAACACTGAAGCTTTCTTT,CASSLVDRANTEAFF
TRBD2,NA,TRBJ2-7,TRBV6-5,TGTGCCAGCAGATCCGGGGGGGTCTCCTACGAGCAGTACTTC,CASRSGGVSYEQYF
NA,NA,TRBJ1-6,TRBV5-6,TGTGCCAGCAGCCTCCGGGAGAATAATTCACCCCTCCACTTT,CASSLRENNSPLHF
NA,NA,TRBJ1-2,TRBV9,TGTGCCAGCAGCGTAGGAGGGGGAATTACTTATGGCTACACCTTC,CASSVGGGITYGYTF
NA,NA,TRBJ2-2,TRBV21-1,TGTGCCAGCAGCGAACGGCGCGGGCGCCCAACCTCAAACACCGGGGAGCTGTTTTTT,CASSERRGRPTSNTGELFF
TRBD1,NA,TRBJ1-4,TRBV6-1,TGTGCCAGCAGTGTTACAGGGGGCCGTGATGAAAAACTGTTTTTT,CASSVTGGRDEKLFF
NA,NA,TRBJ2-1,TRBV5-1,TGCGCCAGCAGCTCGGGAAGGGATGCTGAGCAGTTCTTC,CASSSGRDAEQFF
TRBD2,NA,TRBJ2-7,TRBV5-4,TGTGCCAGCAGCCCAGGGAGCGGGATCTCCTACGAGCAGTACTTC,CASSPGSGISYEQYF
TRBD1,NA,TRBJ1-1,TRBV19,TGTGCCAGTAGACAGGGGCAGAACACTGAAGCTTTCTTT,CASRQGQNTEAFF
NA,NA,TRBJ1-6,TRBV5-1,TGCGCCAGCAGCCCATCCCGGGCGGGGATCTATAATTCACCCCTCCACTTT,CASSPSRAGIYNSPLHF
NA,NA,TRBJ1-6,TRBV9,TGTGCCAGCAGCGTAGGGACATATAATTCACCCCTCCACTTT,CASSVGTYNSPLHF
NA,NA,TRBJ1-1,TRBV30,TGTGCCTGGAGCAGACAAGGGGACACTGAAGCTTTCTTT,CAWSRQGDTEAFF
NA,few,TRBJ1-3,TRBV7-9,TGTGCCAGCAGCTCTCAGGGTGTCGGAGATTTT,CASSSQGVGDF
NA,once,TRBJ2-1,TRBV10-3,TGTGCCATCAGTGAGTACGCGAATGAGCAGTTCTTC,CAISEYANEQFF
NA,NA,TRBJ2-5,TRBV30,TGTGCCTGGAGTGTCCTAGCCGGCGTGGAGACCCAGTACTTC,CAWSVLAGVETQYF
NA,NA,TRBJ2-7,TRBV6-5,TGTGCCAGCAGTTACTCGAGACGGGGCTCCTACGAGCAGTACTTC,CASSYSRRGSYEQYF
NA,NA,TRBJ1-2,TRBV30,TGTGCCTGGAGTGTGAGGGCTAACTATGGCTACACCTTC,CAWSVRANYGYTF
TRBD1,NA,TRBJ1-4,TRBV10-2,TGCGCCACCGCGGACAGGGGGCAAACTAATGAAAAACTGTTTTTT,CATADRGQTNEKLFF
TRBD1,few,TRBJ1-2,TRBV18,TGTGCCAGCTCACCAGAAGGACAGGGGAGTGGCTACACCTTC,CASSPEGQGSGYTF
TRBD1,NA,TRBJ2-5,TRBV7-2,TGTGCCAGCAGCCCCGGGACAGGCCTCCAAGAGACCCAGTACTTC,CASSPGTGLQETQYF